The source of this T cell receptor beta chain is a study of cytomegalovirus exposure and HLA in healthy donors (dated by TCRdb to about 2017). About the study as a whole: According to an earlier analysis of 587 of the donors, roughly 180 million T cells yielded 90 million to 130 million unique TCR beta sequences and around 280 Gb of sequence data. About 330 gigabases of sequencing data and around 90 million unique TCR sequences made up an early release that covered over 550 HLA-typed donors. The genetic ancestry cluster associated with self-reported Caucasian donors included roughly four fifths of the roughly 390 genotyped donors. The study aimed to test whether cataloging public T cell receptors could reveal signatures of past pathogen exposure. The study used immunosequencing to profile the T cell repertoires of approximately 690 subjects and linked those repertoires to cytomegalovirus serostatus. A separate validation cohort of roughly 120 different subjects was used in addition to the roughly 720-subject first cohort. High-throughput TCR immunosequencing, statistical association of individual TCRs with disease status, and machine learning were combined to predict cytomegalovirus infection status. A later analysis re-analyzed previously published TCR beta repertoires from several hundred donors and added high-resolution HLA genotyping to study TCR occurrence patterns. In the later analysis, no new phenotypic data were used to find candidate immune exposures; instead, reliance was placed on TCR beta sequences and their occurrence across donors. An earlier analysis of a few hundred of the donors applied high-throughput TCR beta sequencing to assess whether each TCR beta V gene segment acted as functional or pseudogenic. Donor age, sex, ethnicity and CMV serostatus were compiled together with the repertoire data. In a later genetic analysis, genome-wide SNP genotypes for about 55% of the roughly 670 donors were used, and that subset was treated as a discovery cohort. All discovery cohort repertoires had been generated on a single sequencing platform. HLA typing covered class I and class II loci at four-digit resolution. Typing coverage varied by locus: about 620-640 donors for A, B, C, DRB1 and DQB1; approximately 500 for DQA1; more than 600 for DPA1; about 450 for DPB1. Roughly 5 DR-DQ haplotypes were handled as single units for association and clustering, since linkage in the cohort was strong. Across 398 genotyped donors of the cohort, an average of approximately 240,000 unique TCR beta nucleotide sequences per donor were sequenced, and 15% to 20% of those sequences were non-productive. The investigation overall reported the following: V-gene and J-gene trimming of TCR beta chains was associated with a missense DCLRE1C variant in a later genetic analysis, and the association was replicated in an independent cohort. Linkage disequilibrium might explain the correlated functional status among segregating V segments, but an unknown experimental factor could not be ruled out. According to a later analysis, most CMV-associated TCR beta chains appeared to be HLA-restricted, and the HLA associations seemed to be driven largely by CMV exposure. A later analysis found that TCR association rates varied across HLA loci, with DRB1 alleles showing the most associated TCRs and HLA-C alleles the fewest. In the study, some 180 TCR beta chains were listed as associated with cytomegalovirus. In a later analysis, HLA-associated TCR beta chains showed more clonal expansion and lower generation probabilities than non-associated chains that were equally common. A cluster of highly shared sequence variants was judged likely to be a technical artifact of the sequencing pipeline. In a later analysis, around 17,000 TCR beta sequences were associated with specific HLA alleles at a false discovery rate of 0.05. In an earlier analysis of some 640 of the donors, most TCR beta V segments were observed in productive rearrangements about 87% or about 30% of the time, broadly matching IMGT annotations. A further reported finding was that TCR beta sequences accurately predicted the HLA-A and HLA-B alleles for most subjects in the first cohort. Because counts were too low, seventeen rarely observed V segments, including chromosome 9 orphons, were excluded from the earlier analysis of some 590 of the donors. Because the 87-base-pair reads could not distinguish some IMGT-functional V segments, including TRBV6-2 and TRBV6-3, those segments were excluded. A few of the identified cytomegalovirus-associated TCR beta chains were confirmed in vitro to be specific for cytomegalovirus antigens. It was suggested by the authors that the approach could potentially be generalized to other disease states and immunological phenotypes. HLA typing was unavailable for some donors at each locus, so association tests used only the typed subset. Presence/absence analyses assumed roughly uniform sequencing depth across donors, an assumption that may not hold. Compared with the approximately 710-donor mean, donors in an Asian-associated ancestry cluster had fewer N-insertions in productive TCRs, according to a later genetic analysis. The only immune exposure information available for the cohort was CMV serostatus. Most TCR sequences were seen in very few donors, while some public TCRs were found in many individuals. Cytomegalovirus status was reported to be diagnosed by the classifier with high specificity and sensitivity in both the original and validation cohorts. Assigning TCR associations to individual alleles was difficult when HLA alleles, especially DR and DQ, strongly co-occurred. A later analysis reported that several top co-occurrence clusters appeared linked to parvovirus B19, influenza, CMV and Epstein-Barr virus. Only TCR beta chains were sequenced in this cohort, and the absence of alpha or paired-chain data limited detectable features.

The library was produced with the immunoSEQ multiplex PCR assay. For the multiplex PCR, a mixture combining 60 forward primers for TCR Vbeta segments and 13 reverse primers for TCR Jbeta segments was used. The CDR3 region of rearranged TCR beta genes was amplified from genomic DNA by a multiplex PCR assay. On the Illumina HiSeq System, the amplified TCR beta libraries were sequenced as 87-base-pair reads. The paper's data handling went like this. Across the 670 or so repertoires, a later analysis counted around 80 million unique TCR beta chains, approximately 12 million of which were shared by at least two donors. A nearest-neighbor algorithm error-corrected the raw reads and collapsed the reads into unique sequences, merging closely related sequences to remove PCR and sequencing errors. V, D and J gene segments were assigned by aligning CDR3 sequences to IMGT reference sequences. For a sequence to be retained, at least a six-nucleotide match to both a V gene segment and a J gene segment was required. A rearrangement counted as productive if the CDR3 had no stop codons and remained in frame with V and J, and every other rearrangement counted as non-productive. Following IMGT convention, CDR3 was defined as the stretch from the second conserved V-encoded cysteine up to the conserved J-encoded phenylalanine. The earlier analysis of 587 of the donors excluded any sequence lacking an unambiguous match to a single V gene segment. In an earlier analysis of approximately 610 of the donors, V segments were called functional above 56.7% productive rearrangements and were called segregating when the between-donor standard deviation exceeded 5%. A statistical classification framework was built for diagnosing cytomegalovirus status from the catalog of TCR beta chain sequences. In a later analysis, TCR nucleotide sequences were compared against IMGT/GENE-DB human TR gene sequences so that V and J genes could be assigned. Using the TCRdist pipeline, a later analysis assigned CDR3 sequences along with most-parsimonious VDJ recombination scenarios. In a later analysis, each TCR beta chain was defined by its CDR3 amino acid sequence together with its V-gene family, and reads lacking a unique V-gene family were excluded. As a way to deal with suspected cross-contamination and a sequencing artifact, a later analysis dropped more than 500 nucleotide sequences that were highly shared and had low generation probability. For each public chain, a later analysis derived a clonal expansion index from normalized ranks of inferred template counts within each repertoire. In a later analysis, generation probabilities were computed with a VDJ recombination model fitted to out-of-frame rearrangements, and the resulting probabilities were checked against IGoR. Hypergeometric tests were used in a later analysis to score TCR-TCR, TCR-HLA and TCR-CMV co-occurrence, with a repertoire-size bias correction applied to the TCR pairs. In a later analysis, false discovery rates were estimated by permuting HLA or CMV assignments 20 times. A later analysis grouped co-occurring TCRs with DBSCAN, adding TCRdist sequence similarity when clustering within HLA-allele-positive subsets. Repertoires with fewer than 30,000 or more than 120,000 public chains were left out of co-occurrence clustering, as were five repertoires with anomalous nucleotide sharing. Sourced from immuneACCESS, this table was stored by TCRdb with only in-frame sequences that have V and J called. A share of the clones is absent; for the studies checked, an unresolved V gene accounts for under half, and the remainder has no known explanation. That table supplies the V and J calls and clone size; D and trimming were determined from the DNA. The sample profile shows 170,000 or so clones; 80% to 90% of them were found once. The ten largest make up about 2.1% of the sample.

The cohort comprised fewer than 750 healthy bone marrow donors. All cohort members were sampled while nominally healthy, although unrecorded immune exposures were likely present. The donor was CMV seronegative and was included in the group of a few hundred seronegative cohort members. A peripheral blood sample was collected from each donor, and TCR beta sequencing was performed on peripheral blood mononuclear cells. Genomic DNA was extracted from the blood cell samples with the Qiagen DNeasy Blood Extraction Kit. Points on this clone: Its specific antigen is unknown. Base qualities are not provided; no much larger clone lies one nucleotide away.

The CDR3 numbers 15 residues from cysteine through phenylalanine. CDR3 DNA only is kept here, 45 bases in frame from base 1. CDR1 and CDR2 were assigned from the germline V gene as MDHEN and SYDVKM. The receptor chain draws on TRBV28 and TRBJ2-5; TRBD1 lines up with 7 middle nucleotides. The J call may be faulty, since TRBJ2-7 better matches the DNA end. This TCR was recovered from a woman younger than 30 in good health and CMV-seronegative. The sample taken for sequencing was PBMCs. The CDR3 protein sequence reads: CASSSLRGPGGEQYF. The sequence in DNA is TGTGCCAGCAGTTCTCTACGGGGACCAGGGGGCGAGCAGTACTTC.